Presented here are 9 T cell receptor beta chains from one specimen sequenced in a study of control samples from healthy donors and cancer patients. TCRdb keeps only in-frame clones here, not all; method: immunoSEQ multiplex PCR. The sample carries about 82,000 clones, 87% recorded once. Sequencing used blood. The receptors were sampled from a man aged 50 to 60 in good health.

This clone was recorded once. J is TRBJ1-3 and V is TRBV6-5; 8 bases are shared with TRBD1. Germline V gene lookup returns CDR1 MNHEY and CDR2 SVGAGI. The CDR3 has 15 residues. Trimming took 6 bases from V and 2 from J; bases not matched to a gene: 6. CDR3 sequence reads: CASRPDRDAGNTIYF. The CDR3 nucleotides are TGTGCCAGCAGACCGGACAGGGACGCTGGAAACACCATATATTTT.

This clone came up once. The chain is built from TRBV11-3 and TRBJ1-2; the match to TRBD1 covers 9 bases. With V trimmed by 0 bases and J by 8 bases, 4 bases remained unmatched. CDR1 is SGHNT, CDR2 YENEEA, per germline. This CDR3 spans 14 amino acids. The CDR3 loop reads CASSLEGQGEGYTF. DNA of the CDR3: TGTGCCAGCAGCTTAGAGGGACAGGGAGAAGGCTACACCTTC. The whole variable domain, filled in from reference TRBV11-3 and TRBJ1-2, reads EAGVVQSPRYKIIEKKQPVAFWCNPISGHNTLYWYLQNLGQGPELLIRYENEEAVDDSQLPKDRFSAERLKGVDSTLKIQPAELGDSAVYLCASSLEGQGEGYTFGSGTRLTVV.

The rearrangement joins TRBV15 to TRBJ2-7, with D perhaps matching TRBD1 (6 bases). Trimming took off 3 bases at V and 2 bases at J, with 14 bases between the two ends. The CDR3 is 15 residues long. Germline loops: CDR1 LNHNV, CDR2 YYDKDF (reference sequence). CDR3 DNA: TGTGCCACCAGCAGCGTCCGGGACATCCCCTACGAGCAGTACGTC. It translates to CATSSVRDIPYEQYV.

The chain links TRBV19 to TRBJ1-1; a possible D gene is TRBD1 (6 bases). V was shortened by 7 bases and J by 3 bases, with 27 bases between the two germline ends. Looked up from germline, CDR1 is LNHDA and CDR2 is SQIVND (reference sequence). The CDR3 has 18 amino acids. Written as DNA, the CDR3 is TGTGCCAGTATCCCCCTAGGGGGACAAGACACCGGAGACACTGAAGCTTTCTTT. It specifies CASIPLGGQDTGDTEAFF.

This clone was picked up a small number of times. The chain joins TRBV7-9 to TRBJ1-5, with D unresolved. The ends were cut back, 6 bases at V and 5 bases at J, with 5 bases in the middle. Germline loops: CDR1 SEHNR, CDR2 FQNEAQ (reference sequence). CDR3 length equals 11 residues. CDR3 DNA sequence: TGTGCCAGCAGAGTCCATCAGCCCCAGCATTTT. Translated: CASRVHQPQHF. Drawing the rest from reference TRBV7-9 and TRBJ1-5, the complete variable domain is DTGVSQNPRHKITKRGQNVTFRCDPISEHNRLYWYRQTLGQGPEFLTYFQNEAQLEKSRLLSDRFSAERPKGSFSTLEIQRTEQGDSAMYLCASRVHQPQHFGDGTRLSIL.

This clone came up a few times. The rearrangement uses TRBV18 and TRBJ2-7; D remains ambiguous. Trimming stripped 1 base from V and 4 bases from J, with 14 bases between. The V gene's germline CDR1 is KGHSH and CDR2 LQKENI. The CDR3 is 15 amino acids. CDR3 nucleotides: TGTGCCAGCTCACCACAGGGCAGTATCTCTTACGAGCAGTACGTC. It translates to CASSPQGSISYEQYV.

This clone occurred a few times. Other DNA sequences of this sample code for an identical CDR3. J is TRBJ1-2 and V is TRBV5-5; D is unresolved. This CDR3 spans 13 amino acids. V lost 3 bases and J lost 3, with 9 bases in between. Germline assignment: CDR1 SGHKS and CDR2 YYEKEE (reference sequence). The CDR3 nucleotides read TGTGCCAGCAGCTCAAATCTGGACTATGGCTACACCTTC. This codes for CASSSNLDYGYTF.

J is TRBJ2-7 and V is TRBV6-1; D not resolved. The CDR3 is made up of 12 amino acids. Germline CDR1 reads MNHNS; CDR2 reads SASEGT. Trimming pared 1 base from V and 4 bases from J, leaving 5 bases between. In DNA, the CDR3 is TGTGCCAGCAGTGAAGAAATATACGAGCAGTACTTC. It yields the protein CASSEEIYEQYF.

The V call is TRBV7-2, the J call TRBJ2-1, with TRBD2 identical over 10 bases. Trimming cost V 3 bases and J 3 bases; bases outside gene matches: 2. The CDR3 totals 15 residues. The germline V gene encodes CDR1 SGHTA and CDR2 FQGNSA. This CDR3 reads CASSFGLADYNEQFF. CDR3 DNA sequence: TGTGCCAGCAGCTTCGGACTAGCGGACTACAATGAGCAGTTCTTC.